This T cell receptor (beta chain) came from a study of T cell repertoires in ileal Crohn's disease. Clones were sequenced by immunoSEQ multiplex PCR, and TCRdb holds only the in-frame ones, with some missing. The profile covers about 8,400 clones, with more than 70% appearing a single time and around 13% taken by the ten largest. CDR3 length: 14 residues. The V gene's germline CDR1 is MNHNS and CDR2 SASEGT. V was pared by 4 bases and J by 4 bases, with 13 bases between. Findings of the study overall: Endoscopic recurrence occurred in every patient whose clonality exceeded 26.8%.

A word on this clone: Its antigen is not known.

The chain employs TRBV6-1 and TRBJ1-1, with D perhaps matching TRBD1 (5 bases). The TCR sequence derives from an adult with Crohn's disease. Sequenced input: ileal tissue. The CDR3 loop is CASSGGGEITEAFF. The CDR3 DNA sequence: TGTGCCAGCAGTGGTGGAGGGGAAATCACTGAAGCTTTCTTT.